This TCR beta chain came from a study of T cell repertoires in cytomegalovirus infection. This clonotype was recorded many times. TCRdb reanalysed the reads using MiXCR and keeps one entry per CDR3 protein. This sample yields roughly 230,000 distinct CDR3 sequences, of which 12% are seen a single time; approximately 1.8% belongs to the top ten. The ends were cut back, 2 bases at V and 6 bases at J, with 10 bases in the middle. The V gene's germline CDR1 is MNHEY and CDR2 SVGEGT. This CDR3 comprises 13 residues. The TCR was taken from a human donor in good health (CMV status not recorded). Some clones in this sample may be carry-over from other donors' samples. The rearrangement uses TRBV6-2 or TRBV6-3 and TRBJ1-2; TRBD1 is a possible D gene (6 bases). The sample taken for sequencing was PBMCs. CDR3 sequence (DNA): TGTGCCAGCAGTTACAGGGGGTATGATGGCTACACCTTC. It encodes CASSYRGYDGYTF.